This T cell receptor (beta chain) was sequenced for a study of blood T cells in healthy people across ages. PCR was performed a second time for about 6 to 11 cycles using a sample-barcoded 5' primer and a J-beta primer mix. Tags on each cDNA molecule came from a template-switch adaptor with 12 random nucleotides. Via MiXCR, TCRdb re-called the 5' RACE reads, giving one row per CDR3 protein. The sample lists about 1.6 million distinct CDR3 sequences, roughly 32% occurring once. The junction had 10 bases not matched to a gene; V was cut back by 8 bases and J by 8 bases. Germline CDR1 and CDR2: SGDLS and YYNGEE. The CDR3 is 14 amino acids. This clonotype was observed a handful of times. They isolated at least 6.5 million PBMCs from each sample. A minimum of 6 micrograms of total RNA was extracted per sample.

The rearrangement links TRBV9 to TRBJ2-1; TRBD2 aligns across 10 bases. Sequenced sample: blood. The source is a woman in her thirties in good health. CDR3 loop: CASNIAGGLDEQFF. DNA of the CDR3: TGTGCCAGTAACATAGCGGGGGGATTAGATGAGCAGTTCTTC.